This T cell receptor (beta chain) was found in a study of blood T cell repertoires in COVID-19. Produced via immunoSEQ multiplex PCR; TCRdb's table is partial and in-frame only. The profile covers roughly 250,000 clones, with about 90% appearing a single time and about 1.9% taken by the ten largest. Germline V lookup: CDR1 LGHDT, CDR2 YNNKEL (reference sequence). V lost 2 bases and J 7 bases, leaving 3 bases between the germline ends. The CDR3 runs 12 residues. This rearrangement joins TRBV3-1 (or the pseudogene TRBV3-2) to TRBJ1-6; D remains unclear. Sequenced sample: PBMCs or T cells enriched from blood (not recorded which). The sequence was collected from a woman younger than 35 who had recovered from COVID-19. The CDR3 protein is CASSQLNSPLHF. In DNA, the CDR3 is TGTGCCAGCAGCCAACTAAATTCACCCCTCCACTTT.